A single sample gave rise to the 18 T cell receptor beta chains below, sequenced in a study of shared clonotypes between healthy human individuals. Terminally differentiated effector memory CD45RA+ cells were excluded from the naive CD8 cells, which were CD45RO-negative and positively selected for CCR7. Clones were read by immunoSEQ multiplex PCR, and TCRdb kept only the in-frame ones, dropping some. The sample has around 1,900,000 clones, around 93% seen once. Sequencing was done on a sample of naive CD8+ T cells from PBMCs. These receptors all stem from a young man in good health. Some clones in this sample may be carry-over from other donors' samples.

This chain joins TRBV9 and TRBJ2-1; 11 nucleotides align to TRBD2. The CDR3 is 14 residues long. After removal of 4 bases from V and 9 bases from J, the junction contained 6 bases not matched to a gene. Germline CDR1 is SGDLS and CDR2 is YYNGEE. The CDR3 loop is CASSLRLAGPEQFF. The CDR3 DNA reads as TGTGCCAGCAGCCTCAGACTAGCGGGACCTGAGCAGTTCTTC.

Details on this clone: The sample has other DNA sequences that encode this CDR3 too. This sequence joins TRBV6-5 and TRBJ2-3; 10 nucleotides line up with TRBD2. The length of the CDR3 is 16 residues. CDR1 and CDR2 (germline): MNHEY, SVGAGI. The junction had 3 bases not matched to a gene; V was cut back by 2 bases and J by 1 base. In DNA, the CDR3 is TGTGCCAGCAGTTACCTCGGGACTAGCGGCACAGATACGCAGTATTTT. The encoded protein is CASSYLGTSGTDTQYF.

This chain connects TRBV5-6 to TRBJ2-7; no definite D call. Per germline, CDR1 SGHDT and CDR2 YYEEEE. Trimming removed 1 base from V and 4 bases from J, with 6 bases in between. This CDR3 comprises 12 residues. The CDR3 protein is CASSLRVYEQYF. The DNA for the CDR3 is TGTGCCAGCAGCTTGCGTGTTTACGAGCAGTACTTC.

This clone was observed a handful of times. This sequence joins TRBV7-9 and TRBJ1-5; possibly TRBD1 for D (5 bases). There are 12 residues in the CDR3. V lost 8 bases, J lost 7 bases, and 12 bases lay in between. Per the germline V gene, CDR1 is SEHNR and CDR2 is FQNEAQ (reference sequence). The CDR3 region has the DNA TGTGCCAGCGGGGCAGAGGGGCAGCCCCAGCATTTT. Amino acids: CASGAEGQPQHF.

The chain employs TRBV7-9 and TRBJ2-4, with 7 bases aligning to TRBD1. The J segment lost 2 bases and the V segment lost 8 bases, leaving 15 bases of the junction unmatched. Germline-derived CDR1 and CDR2 are SEHNR and FQNEAQ (reference sequence). The CDR3 totals 17 residues. The CDR3 spells CASPLLGGGWTKNIQYF. CDR3 DNA sequence: TGTGCCAGCCCCCTCCTAGGGGGCGGTTGGACCAAAAACATTCAGTACTTC.

This clone was seen a few times. CDR3 in amino acids: CASSPVRALSYGYTF. CDR3 DNA sequence: TGCGCCAGCAGCCCGGTCAGGGCTTTATCCTATGGCTACACCTTC. This chain connects TRBV4-1 to TRBJ1-2, with D perhaps matching TRBD1 (5 bases). This CDR3 region has 15 residues. CDR1 is MGHRA and CDR2 is YSYEKL in the germline V gene. Trimming removed 4 bases at V and 4 bases at J, with 16 bases between.

The chain uses TRBV19 and TRBJ1-1, with D possibly matching TRBD1 (5 bases). Trimming cost V 8 bases and J 4 bases, with 11 bases left between them. This CDR3 has 12 residues. Germline-derived CDR1 and CDR2 are LNHDA and SQIVND (reference sequence). This chain's CDR3 is CASGTGGTEAFF. The CDR3 DNA follows: TGTGCCAGTGGGACGGGGGGCACTGAAGCTTTCTTT.

CDR3 residues: CASSLILAGETDTQYF. In DNA, the CDR3 is TGTGCCAGCAGCTTAATACTAGCGGGAGAGACAGATACGCAGTATTTT. V and J are TRBV7-8 and TRBJ2-3; 11 bases align to TRBD2. Germline assignment: CDR1 SGHVS and CDR2 FQNEAQ. The CDR3 runs to 16 residues. The V and J ends lost 2 bases and 3 bases, in that order; junction bases with no gene match: 4.

As concerns this clone: A read error may produce the germline difference seen at one junction end. The chain joins TRBV4-1 to TRBJ1-5; D unclear. The germline V gene has CDR1 MGHRA and CDR2 YSYEKL. The CDR3 has 11 residues. The CDR3 DNA reads as TGCGCCAGCAGCTACGGCCCTCTAATGACTTTT. As protein: CASSYGPLMTF.

The chain uses TRBV11-2 and TRBJ1-5, with unresolved D. Trimming shortened V by 3 bases and J by 0 bases, and 6 bases separated the two germline ends. Germline V gene sequence: CDR1 SGHAT, CDR2 FQNNGV. The CDR3 is 14 residues long. The CDR3 is CASSFGDSNQPQHF. The CDR3 DNA is TGTGCCAGCAGCTTTGGGGATAGCAATCAGCCCCAGCATTTT.

The V call is TRBV15, the J call TRBJ2-7; TRBD1 agrees at 9 bases. CDR1 is LNHNV, CDR2 YYDKDF, per germline (reference sequence). The V segment lost 5 bases and the J segment 2 bases; nucleotides outside the gene matches: 7. The CDR3 has 15 amino acids. The CDR3 DNA is TGTGCCACCAGCCAACCGGGACAGGGTACCTACGAGCAGTACTTC. This sequence encodes CATSQPGQGTYEQYF.

The V gene is TRBV7-2, the J gene TRBJ2-7; no definite D call. This CDR3 is built from 14 residues. Trimming took 2 bases from V and 7 from J, leaving 15 bases between them. In germline, CDR1 is SGHTA, CDR2 FQGNSA. The CDR3 spells CASSLIPGPPEQYF. The CDR3 DNA sequence: TGTGCCAGCAGCTTAATCCCCGGACCCCCGGAGCAGTACTTC. Variable domain in full (rest from reference TRBV7-2 and TRBJ2-7): GAGVSQSPSNKVTEKGKDVELRCDPISGHTALYWYRQSLGQGLEFLIYFQGNSAPDKSGLPSDRFSAERTGGSVSTLTIQRTQQEDSAVYLCASSLIPGPPEQYFGPGTRLTVT.

The CDR3 here is CASSLTGLAGEAGELFF. The CDR3 DNA reads as TGTGCCAGCTCACTCACGGGACTAGCGGGAGAGGCCGGGGAGCTGTTTTTT. V is TRBV18 and J is TRBJ2-2; 14 nucleotides match TRBD2. The germline V gene encodes CDR1 KGHSH and CDR2 LQKENI. The CDR3 spans 17 residues. V was clipped by 4 bases and J by 6 bases; unmatched bases: 7. The complete variable domain, with remaining parts taken from reference TRBV18 and TRBJ2-2, reads NAGVMQNPRHLVRRRGQEARLRCSPMKGHSHVYWYRQLPEEGLKFMVYLQKENIIDESGMPKERFSAEFPKEGPSILRIQQVVRGDSAAYFCASSLTGLAGEAGELFFGEGSRLTVL.

The chain has TRBV27 and TRBJ2-7; TRBD1 aligns across 7 bases. Germline CDR1 is MNHEY and CDR2 is SMNVEV (reference sequence). The CDR3 has 14 residues. With V trimmed by 3 bases and J by 4 bases, 6 bases remained unmatched. Here the CDR3 reads CASSFRQGNYEQYF. The CDR3 nucleotides read TGTGCCAGCAGTTTCCGACAGGGTAATTACGAGCAGTACTTC.

The chain combines TRBV28 with TRBJ2-5; 7 bases map to TRBD1. CDR1 is MDHEN, CDR2 SYDVKM, per germline. The junction had 10 bases not matched to a gene; V was cut back by 7 bases and J by 2 bases. The CDR3 runs to 15 residues. The CDR3 sequence: CASTPGQAEQETQYF. The CDR3 bases are TGTGCCAGCACCCCTGGACAGGCCGAGCAAGAGACCCAGTACTTC.

The chain couples TRBV29-1 to TRBJ1-2; D is uncertain. V was pared by 2 bases and J by 5 bases, with 6 bases between. This CDR3 has 11 amino acids. The germline gives CDR1 SQVTM, CDR2 ANQGSEA. The CDR3 sequence: CSVELTYGYTF. As DNA, the CDR3 is TGCAGCGTTGAACTGACGTATGGCTACACCTTC.

In DNA form, the CDR3 reads TGTGCCAGCAGTCCCCGGAGAGGAGGGGGCAATGAGCAGTTCTTC. Its translation is CASSPRRGGGNEQFF. The V gene is TRBV6-4, the J gene TRBJ2-1, with D perhaps matching TRBD1 or TRBD2 (6 bases each). CDR1 is MRHNA, CDR2 SNTAGT, per germline. This CDR3 is 15 amino acids long. V lost 5 bases and J lost 6, with 17 bases in between.

V usage is TRBV18 and J usage is TRBJ2-2; D unclear. V was cut by 0 bases and J by 8 bases, with 10 bases left in between. CDR3 length: 14 amino acids. Germline CDR1 is KGHSH and CDR2 is LQKENI. Here the CDR3 reads CASSPPMSAGELFF. The DNA for the CDR3 is TGTGCCAGCTCACCACCTATGTCAGCTGGGGAGCTGTTTTTT.